The subject of this entry is one T cell receptor beta chain. The sample belongs to a study of T cells after somatic rescue of genetic block. Sequencing was performed with immunoSEQ multiplex PCR; in TCRdb, only in-frame clones are kept and a portion is missing. The sample has 7,500 to 9,500 clones, roughly 80% seen once. This CDR3 spans 14 amino acids. Germline V lookup: CDR1 SGHTS, CDR2 YDEGEE. The germline V and J ends were trimmed by 6 bases and 9 bases, with 19 bases remaining between them. This rearrangement joins TRBV5-8 to TRBJ2-1, with a tentative D call TRBD2 (5 bases). The sequence was obtained from a boy aged 10-17 years. Sequenced input: peripheral blood mononuclear cells (PBMCs). For the CDR3, the DNA is TGTGCCAGCATCGCGTTGTCCGGGGAAGGTGAGCAGTTCTTC. This encodes CASIALSGEGEQFF.